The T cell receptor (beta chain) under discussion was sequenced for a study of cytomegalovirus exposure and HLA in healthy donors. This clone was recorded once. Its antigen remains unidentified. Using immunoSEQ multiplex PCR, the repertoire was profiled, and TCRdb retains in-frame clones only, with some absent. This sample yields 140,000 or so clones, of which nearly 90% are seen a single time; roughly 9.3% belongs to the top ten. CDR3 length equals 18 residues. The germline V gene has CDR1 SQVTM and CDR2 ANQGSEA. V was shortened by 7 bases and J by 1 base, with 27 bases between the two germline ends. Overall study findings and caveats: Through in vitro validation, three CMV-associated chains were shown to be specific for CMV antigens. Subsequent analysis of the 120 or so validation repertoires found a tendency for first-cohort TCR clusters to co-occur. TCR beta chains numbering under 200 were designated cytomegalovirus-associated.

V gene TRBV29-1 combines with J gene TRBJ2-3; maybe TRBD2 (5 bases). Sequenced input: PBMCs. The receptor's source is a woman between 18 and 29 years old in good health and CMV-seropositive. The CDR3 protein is CSAHGEPTPPRRTDTQYF. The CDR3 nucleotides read TGCAGCGCCCACGGGGAACCGACCCCCCCGAGACGCACAGATACGCAGTATTTT.